A single sample gave rise to the 10 T cell receptor beta chains below, sequenced in a study of tumor-infiltrating lymphocytes in primary liver carcinoma. Total RNA amounting to roughly 450 ng was the source from which TCR beta cDNA was made with a constant-region primer. Generation of the TCR beta libraries relied on three nested multiplex PCR rounds using slightly modified ARM-PCR. The opening two PCR rounds, around 11 cycles each, paired TRBV1-TRBV30 forward primers with a C-beta reverse primer. TCRdb processed the multiplex PCR reads anew with MiXCR; each CDR3 protein has one entry. The sample records tens of thousands of distinct CDR3 sequences, 75% being singletons. Scientists recovered RNA and DNA together from around 20-30 mg of unsorted bulk tissue. The sample was tumor-adjacent normal liver tissue. These receptors all stem from a woman aged 25 to 39 with primary liver carcinoma and hepatitis B virus infection.

Of note for this clonotype: This may be a read error: a much more frequent sequence differs by one nucleotide. This sequence joins TRBV20-1 and TRBJ2-2; weak D call: TRBD1 (5 bases). CDR1 and CDR2 (germline): DFQATT, SNEGSKA (reference sequence). V was pared by 3 bases and J by 7 bases, with 15 bases between. This CDR3 is built from 14 residues. The CDR3 sequence: CSARSRLTGGELFF. The CDR3 coding sequence is TGCAGTGCTAGGAGTCGGCTAACAGGCGGGGAGCTGTTTTTT.

Points on this clonotype: One end of the junction varies from germline; a read error may be responsible. The V call is TRBV4-2, the J call TRBJ2-2, with D perhaps matching TRBD1 or TRBD2 (5 bases each). The CDR3 has 16 residues. Per the germline V gene, CDR1 is LGHNA and CDR2 is YNFKEQ. CDR3 DNA sequence: TGTGCCAGCAGCCATACCGGGACCAAGGAACTTGGGGAGCTGCTTTTT. Protein product: CASSHTGTKELGELLF.

This clonotype was counted between two and nine times. Germline and junction disagree at one end, which may indicate a read error. The rearrangement uses TRBV25-1 and TRBJ1-4; D unclear. Germline lookup yields CDR1 MGHDK and CDR2 SYGVNS. This CDR3 has 15 residues. CDR3 amino acids: CASREFGGGGEKLFF. DNA of the CDR3: TGTGCCAGCAGGGAATTCGGCGGAGGAGGTGAAAAACTGTTTTTT.

Worth noting for this clonotype: Just one base apart from a much larger clone, this may be a read error. V is TRBV7-9 and J is TRBJ2-7; possibly TRBD1 for D (5 bases). Trimming shortened V by 4 bases and J by 6 bases, and 13 bases separated the two germline ends. This CDR3 is built from 13 residues. Germline CDR1 and CDR2: SEHNR and FQNEAQ (reference sequence). CDR3 sequence: CASSSGYTPEQYF. CDR3 coding DNA: TGTGCCAGCAGCTCAGGGTACACCCCCGAGCAGTACTTC.

For this clonotype: One end of the junction does not line up with germline, which may come from a read error. The chain carries TRBV4-3 and TRBJ2-3; TRBD2 matches 12 bases. This CDR3 region has 18 residues. Germline V gene sequence: CDR1 LGHNA, CDR2 YSLEER. CDR3: CASSQEGLAGGPTGTQYF. The CDR3 DNA reads TGCGCCAGCAGCCAAGAAGGTCTAGCGGGGGGGCCAACAGGTACGCAGTATTTT.

Regarding this clonotype: A junction end diverges from the germline sequence, so it may reflect a read error. The rearrangement uses TRBV4-3 and TRBJ2-1; D perhaps matches TRBD2 (6 bases). This CDR3 has 16 amino acids. Germline V lookup: CDR1 LGHNA, CDR2 YSLEER. For the CDR3, the DNA is TGCGCGAGCAGCCTAGATGCGGGAAGCTCTTACAATGAGCAGTTCTTC. Translating gives CASSLDAGSSYNEQFF.

The chain combines TRBV7-9 with TRBJ2-7, with 7 bases matching TRBD2. The CDR3 runs to 14 residues. J was trimmed by 2 bases and V by 9 bases; bases with no gene match: 10. CDR1 and CDR2 (germline): SEHNR, FQNEAQ (reference sequence). In DNA form, the CDR3 reads TGTGCCAGTGGCTCGGGAGGCCTCCCCTACGAGCAGTACTTC. Translating gives CASGSGGLPYEQYF.

A word on this clonotype: Mismatch with germline at one junction end may stem from a read error. The V call is TRBV12-3 or TRBV12-4, the J call TRBJ2-5; D unresolved. The CDR3 is 15 residues long. CDR3 DNA: TGTGCCGGCAGTTTTCTTTGGGCAACCCAAGAGACCCGGTACTTC. It translates to CAGSFLWATQETRYF.

Turning to this clonotype: The CDR3 end shows no conserved phenylalanine or tryptophan, and so a read error is likely. This chain joins TRBV29-1 and TRBJ2-7; the match to TRBD1 covers 7 bases. The germline CDR1 and CDR2 sequences are SQVTM and ANQGSEA. This CDR3 contains 15 residues. The CDR3 nucleotides are TGCAGCCTTGAAGAGGAGACAGGGTCCTCGTACGAGCAGTACTTA. Amino acid sequence: CSLEEETGSSYEQYL.

This clonotype was seen only once. Given the absence of the conserved phenylalanine or tryptophan at the CDR3 end, a read error is likely. The chain is built from TRBV6-1 and TRBJ1-5; no clear D. The CDR3 consists of 13 residues. Germline lookup yields CDR1 MNHNS and CDR2 SASEGT. The DNA for the CDR3 is TGTGCCAGCAACCAGGAGTTCAATCGGCCCCAGCATCTT. Amino acids: CASNQEFNRPQHL.